The 19 T cell receptor beta chains presented below share a single source sample, sequenced in a study of T cell responses to AZD1222 COVID-19 vaccine. Only in-frame clones appear in the TCRdb table, and some are missing; sequencing was by immunoSEQ multiplex PCR. This sample carries hundreds of thousands of clones, 90% to 95% of them seen once, and the ten largest clones take roughly 0.5%. The input for sequencing was peripheral blood, taken 28 days after the second AZD1222 dose. The receptors come from an adult who received the AZD1222 COVID-19 vaccine.

The chain joins TRBV27 to TRBJ1-5; 7 bases match TRBD1. Germline CDR1 reads MNHEY; CDR2 reads SMNVEV (reference sequence). J lost 1 base, V lost 0 bases, and 3 bases had no gene match. The CDR3 has 16 residues. CDR3 sequence: CASSLSPTGSNQPQHF. In nucleotides, the CDR3 is TGTGCCAGCAGTTTATCGCCGACAGGGAGCAATCAGCCCCAGCATTTT.

The gene calls are TRBV6-5 and TRBJ1-5, with 7 bases that match TRBD1. The V segment lost 6 bases and the J segment 7 bases; nucleotides outside the gene matches: 3. CDR3 length: 12 amino acids. Germline lookup yields CDR1 MNHEY and CDR2 SVGAGI. For the CDR3, the DNA is TGTGCCAGCAGGAACAGGGGCCAGCCCCAGCATTTT. Residues: CASRNRGQPQHF.

The chain combines TRBV2 with TRBJ2-3; D gene ambiguous. This CDR3 comprises 13 residues. Trimming removed 3 bases at V and 4 bases at J, with 8 bases between. The V gene's germline CDR1 is SNHLY and CDR2 FYNNEI. Here the CDR3 reads CASSDGRPDTQYF. Here the CDR3 DNA reads TGTGCCAGCAGTGATGGTAGACCAGATACGCAGTATTTT.

The genes are TRBV30 and TRBJ2-3; D gene unclear. CDR3 length: 13 amino acids. The germline V and J ends were trimmed by 3 bases and 6 bases, with 13 bases remaining between them. Germline assignment: CDR1 GTSNPN and CDR2 SVGIG (reference sequence). This CDR3 reads CAWSPPGLDTQYF. CDR3 nucleotide sequence: TGTGCCTGGAGCCCTCCCGGATTGGATACGCAGTATTTT.

The chain recombines TRBV5-4 with TRBJ2-7; 9 bases agree with TRBD1. CDR3 length: 15 residues. Germline CDR1 SGHNT, CDR2 YYREEE (reference sequence). Trimming removed 4 bases from V and 1 base from J; junction bases left unmatched: 6. CDR3 region: CASSPGDRGSYEQYF. Written as DNA, the CDR3 is TGTGCCAGCAGCCCCGGCGACAGGGGGTCCTACGAGCAGTACTTC.

This clone has a single count. The chain is built from TRBV27 and TRBJ1-4; unclear D gene. This CDR3 spans 14 amino acids. Germline CDR1 and CDR2: MNHEY and SMNVEV (reference sequence). V lost 6 bases and J lost 9, with 17 bases in between. The CDR3 protein is CASSSSRGRQKLFF. The CDR3 bases are TGTGCCAGCAGCTCTTCGAGAGGGCGTCAAAAACTGTTTTTT.

The J gene is TRBJ2-7, the V gene TRBV12-3 or TRBV12-4; unclear D gene. The V end lost 8 bases, the J end lost 3 bases, and 8 bases lay between the germline ends. This CDR3 has 11 amino acids. CDR3: CASSTHYEQYF. The DNA for the CDR3 is TGTGCCAGCTCCACCCACTACGAGCAGTACTTC.

The V call is TRBV4-1, the J call TRBJ2-2; no definite D call. The CDR3 has 16 residues. Germline V gives CDR1 MGHRA, CDR2 YSYEKL. Trimming removed 0 bases at V and 4 bases at J, with 12 bases between. CDR3 residues: CASSQDLVGFTGELFF. In DNA, the CDR3 is TGCGCCAGCAGCCAAGATCTGGTCGGATTCACCGGGGAGCTGTTTTTT.

This clone has just one count. This chain joins TRBV5-1 and TRBJ1-1; 11 nucleotides match TRBD1. Looked up from germline, CDR1 is SGHRS and CDR2 is YFSETQ. Trimming cost V 2 bases and J 7 bases; bases outside gene matches: 7. The CDR3 is made up of 15 amino acids. The CDR3 region is CASSLRDRGIGEAFF. DNA of the CDR3: TGCGCCAGCAGCTTAAGGGACAGGGGGATCGGTGAAGCTTTCTTT. Based on the CDR3 plus reference TRBV5-1 and TRBJ1-1, the full variable domain is KAGVTQTPRYLIKTRGQQVTLSCSPISGHRSVSWYQQTPGQGLQFLFEYFSETQRNKGNFPGRFSGRQFSNSRSEMNVSTLELGDSALYLCASSLRDRGIGEAFFGQGTRLTVV.

The chain combines TRBV4-1 with TRBJ2-1; perhaps TRBD2 as D (6 bases). CDR3 size: 16 residues. Germline CDR1 MGHRA, CDR2 YSYEKL. Trimming removed 2 bases from V and 7 bases from J, with 18 bases in between. The CDR3 reads CASSQSGPPIINEQFF. CDR3 coding DNA: TGCGCCAGCAGCCAAAGCGGGCCGCCCATTATAAATGAGCAGTTCTTC.

This chain links TRBV12-3 or TRBV12-4 with TRBJ1-1; D is perhaps TRBD1 (5 bases). This CDR3 has 13 amino acids. The V end lost 5 bases, the J end lost 1 base, and 8 bases lay between the germline ends. CDR3 sequence: CASSRTQNTEAFF. As DNA, the CDR3 is TGTGCCAGCAGTCGGACACAGAACACTGAAGCTTTCTTT.

The chain links TRBV7-9 to TRBJ2-5; perhaps TRBD2 as D (5 bases). The CDR3 runs 13 residues. The V end lost 1 base, the J end lost 4 bases, and 7 bases lay between the germline ends. The V gene's germline CDR1 is SEHNR and CDR2 FQNEAQ (reference sequence). This chain's CDR3 is CASSLEDSETQYF. The CDR3 nucleotides are TGTGCCAGCAGCTTAGAGGACTCAGAGACCCAGTACTTC.

The chain carries TRBV28 and TRBJ1-1; a possible D gene is TRBD1 (6 bases). The CDR3 extends over 15 amino acids. V was shortened by 5 bases and J by 1 base, with 14 bases between the two germline ends. Germline-derived CDR1 and CDR2 are MDHEN and SYDVKM. In DNA form, the CDR3 reads TGTGCCAGCAGTCCCATCTGGGGGGCGAACACTGAAGCTTTCTTT. Residues: CASSPIWGANTEAFF.

The rearrangement joins TRBV19 to TRBJ1-1; D not certain. The CDR3 covers 11 residues. Germline CDR1 is LNHDA and CDR2 is SQIVND (reference sequence). The V end was cut by 5 bases, the J end by 3 bases, with 4 bases between. The CDR3 nucleotides are TGTGCCAGTAGTTCTTACACTGAAGCTTTCTTT. Translated, it gives CASSSYTEAFF.

The V call is TRBV10-3, the J call TRBJ1-5; TRBD1 aligns across 10 bases. CDR1 ENHRY and CDR2 SYGVKD come from the germline V gene. The CDR3 contains 20 residues. The ends lost 0 bases at V and 0 bases at J; junction bases unmatched: 11. The CDR3 spells CAISESHRDRGRGSNQPQHF. The CDR3 nucleotides read TGTGCCATCAGTGAGTCGCACCGGGACAGGGGACGAGGTAGCAATCAGCCCCAGCATTTT.

The genes are TRBV30 and TRBJ1-3, with D possibly TRBD1 on 6 matching bases. V lost 4 bases to trimming and J lost 2 bases, with 12 bases between them. The CDR3 is 14 residues long. The V gene's germline CDR1 is GTSNPN and CDR2 SVGIG (reference sequence). The CDR3 loop is CAWTRGGTGNTIYF. The DNA of the CDR3 is TGTGCCTGGACCAGAGGGGGTACTGGAAACACCATATATTTT.

This clone was detected a few times. The chain recombines TRBV2 with TRBJ2-6, with D possibly being TRBD1 (6 bases). Trimming pared 6 bases from V and 4 bases from J, leaving 13 bases between. This CDR3 has 15 amino acids. The V gene's germline CDR1 is SNHLY and CDR2 FYNNEI. The CDR3 bases are TGTGCCAGCAGAAGACAGGATACCGGGGCCAACGTCCTGACTTTC. Translated: CASRRQDTGANVLTF. The complete variable domain, with remaining parts taken from reference TRBV2 and TRBJ2-6, reads EPEVTQTPSHQVTQMGQEVILRCVPISNHLYFYWYRQILGQKVEFLVSFYNNEISEKSEIFDDQFSVERPDGSNFTLKIRSTKLEDSAMYFCASRRQDTGANVLTFGAGSRLTVL.

The chain is built from TRBV7-2 and TRBJ2-2; D unclear. Deletions cut 8 bases from V and 2 bases from J, with 15 bases between. CDR1 and CDR2 (germline): SGHTA, FQGNSA. The CDR3 loop spans 15 amino acids. The CDR3 bases are TGTGCCAGCGTCCAGGCGACAAGAAACACCGGGGAGCTGTTTTTT. As protein: CASVQATRNTGELFF.

The CDR3 nucleotides are TGCGCCAGCAGCTTGGTTGGGGTCGGCAATGAGCAGTTCTTC. This encodes CASSLVGVGNEQFF. The rearrangement links TRBV5-1 to TRBJ2-1; D remains unclear. Germline CDR1 and CDR2: SGHRS and YFSETQ. V was shortened by 0 bases and J by 6 bases, with 10 bases between the two germline ends. The CDR3 has 14 amino acids.